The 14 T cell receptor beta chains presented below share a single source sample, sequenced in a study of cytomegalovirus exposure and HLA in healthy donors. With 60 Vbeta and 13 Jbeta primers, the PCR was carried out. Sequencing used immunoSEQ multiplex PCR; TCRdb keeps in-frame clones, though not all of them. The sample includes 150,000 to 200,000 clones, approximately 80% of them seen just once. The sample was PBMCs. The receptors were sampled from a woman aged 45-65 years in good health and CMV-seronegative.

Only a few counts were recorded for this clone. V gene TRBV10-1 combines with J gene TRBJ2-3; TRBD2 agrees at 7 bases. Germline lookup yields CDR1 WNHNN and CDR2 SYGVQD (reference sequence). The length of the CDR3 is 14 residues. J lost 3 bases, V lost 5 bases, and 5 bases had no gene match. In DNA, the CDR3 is TGCGCCAGCAGTTCGGGGGGAGATACAGATACGCAGTATTTT. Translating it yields CASSSGGDTDTQYF.

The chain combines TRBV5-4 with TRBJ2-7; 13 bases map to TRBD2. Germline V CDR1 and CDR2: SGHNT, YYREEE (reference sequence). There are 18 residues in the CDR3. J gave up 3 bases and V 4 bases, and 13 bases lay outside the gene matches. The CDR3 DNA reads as TGTGCCAGCAGCCCGTCGACTAGCGGGGGGAAGGGCCTCTACGAGCAGTACTTC. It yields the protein CASSPSTSGGKGLYEQYF.

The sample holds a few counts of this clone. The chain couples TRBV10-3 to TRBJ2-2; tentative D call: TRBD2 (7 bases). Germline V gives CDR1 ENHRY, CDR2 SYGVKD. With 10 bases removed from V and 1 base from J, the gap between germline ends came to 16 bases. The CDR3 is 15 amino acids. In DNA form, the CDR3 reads TGTGCCACTCGGGCGGGGGCCGAGAACACCGGGGAGCTGTTTTTT. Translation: CATRAGAENTGELFF.

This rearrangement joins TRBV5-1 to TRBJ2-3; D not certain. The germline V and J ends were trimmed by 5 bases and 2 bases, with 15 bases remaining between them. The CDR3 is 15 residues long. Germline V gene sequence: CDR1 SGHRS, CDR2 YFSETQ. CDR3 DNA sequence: TGCGCCAGCAGTACACAGATCCCCTACACAGATACGCAGTATTTT. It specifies CASSTQIPYTDTQYF.

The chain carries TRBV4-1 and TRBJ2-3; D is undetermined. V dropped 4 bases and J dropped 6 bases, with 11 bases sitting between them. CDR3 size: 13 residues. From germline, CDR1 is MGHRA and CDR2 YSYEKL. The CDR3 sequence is CASSPLIVDTQYF. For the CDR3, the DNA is TGCGCCAGCAGCCCCTTAATCGTCGATACGCAGTATTTT.

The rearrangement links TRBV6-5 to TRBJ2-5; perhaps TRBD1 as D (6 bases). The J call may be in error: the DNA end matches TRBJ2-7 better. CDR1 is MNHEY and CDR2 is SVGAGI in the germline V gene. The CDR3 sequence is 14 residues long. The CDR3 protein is CASSYGDTFNEQYF. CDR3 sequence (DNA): TGTGCCAGCAGTTACGGGGACACTTTTAACGAGCAGTACTTC.

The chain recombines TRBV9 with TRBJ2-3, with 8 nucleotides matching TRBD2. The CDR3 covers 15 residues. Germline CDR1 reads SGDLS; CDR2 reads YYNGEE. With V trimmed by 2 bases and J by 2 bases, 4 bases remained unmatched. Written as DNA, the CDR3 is TGTGCCAGCAGCGTTTTAGCGGGAAACACAGATACGCAGTATTTT. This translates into CASSVLAGNTDTQYF.

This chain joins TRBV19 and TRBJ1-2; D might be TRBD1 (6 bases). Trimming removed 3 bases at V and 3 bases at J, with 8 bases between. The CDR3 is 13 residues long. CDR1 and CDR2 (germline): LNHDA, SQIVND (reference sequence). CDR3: CASSIRTDYGYTF. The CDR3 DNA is TGTGCCAGTAGTATTCGGACAGACTATGGCTACACCTTC.

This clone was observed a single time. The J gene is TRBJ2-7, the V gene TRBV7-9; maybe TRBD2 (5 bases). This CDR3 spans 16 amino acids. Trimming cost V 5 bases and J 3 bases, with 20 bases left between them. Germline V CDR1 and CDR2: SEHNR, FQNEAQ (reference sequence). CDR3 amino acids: CASSPLRRTEFYEQYF. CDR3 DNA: TGTGCCAGCAGCCCACTTCGGCGGACTGAATTCTACGAGCAGTACTTC.

In nucleotides, the CDR3 is TGCGCCAGCAGCCCACTTAGCTCCTACAATGAGCAGTTCTTC. Encoded protein: CASSPLSSYNEQFF. The chain has TRBV5-1 and TRBJ2-1, with no clear D. The CDR3 is made up of 14 amino acids. V was trimmed by 4 bases and J by 0 bases, leaving 8 bases between them. Germline V gives CDR1 SGHRS, CDR2 YFSETQ. The full variable domain, with the rest looked up from reference TRBV5-1 and TRBJ2-1, is KAGVTQTPRYLIKTRGQQVTLSCSPISGHRSVSWYQQTPGQGLQFLFEYFSETQRNKGNFPGRFSGRQFSNSRSEMNVSTLELGDSALYLCASSPLSSYNEQFFGPGTRLTVL.

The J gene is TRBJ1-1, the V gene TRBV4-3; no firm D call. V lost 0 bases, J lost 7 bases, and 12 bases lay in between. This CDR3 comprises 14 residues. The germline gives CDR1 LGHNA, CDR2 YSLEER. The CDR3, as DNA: TGCGCCAGCAGCCAAGATTATAGCTACCATGAAGCTTTCTTT. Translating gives CASSQDYSYHEAFF.

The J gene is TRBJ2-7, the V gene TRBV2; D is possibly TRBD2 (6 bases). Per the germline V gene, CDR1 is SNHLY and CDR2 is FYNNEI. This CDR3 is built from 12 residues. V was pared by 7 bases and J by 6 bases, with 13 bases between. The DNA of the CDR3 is TGTGCCAGCACGGGAGAGGCTGGCGAGCAGTACTTC. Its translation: CASTGEAGEQYF.

The CDR3 here is CASSELGQGALGGYTF. The CDR3 bases are TGTGCCAGCAGTGAATTAGGACAGGGGGCCCTGGGGGGCTACACCTTC. The chain has TRBV25-1 and TRBJ1-2; 11 positions match TRBD1. The germline CDR1 and CDR2 sequences are MGHDK and SYGVNS. V lost 1 base to trimming and J lost 8 bases; unmatched junction nucleotides: 9. The CDR3 runs to 16 residues.

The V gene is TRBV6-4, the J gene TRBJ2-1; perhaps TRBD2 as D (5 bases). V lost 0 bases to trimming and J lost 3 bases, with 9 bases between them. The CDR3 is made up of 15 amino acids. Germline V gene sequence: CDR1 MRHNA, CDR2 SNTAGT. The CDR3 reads CASSDSAENYNEQFF. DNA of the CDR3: TGTGCCAGCAGTGACTCAGCGGAGAACTACAATGAGCAGTTCTTC.